This TCR beta chain was observed in a study of PD-1 blockade in mismatch repair-deficient tumors. This clone was observed once. Sequencing used immunoSEQ multiplex PCR; TCRdb keeps in-frame clones, though not all of them. The data show about 66,000 clones, more than 75% seen once. Germline V gene data show CDR1 as MNHEY and CDR2 as SVGAGI. The V end was cut by 4 bases, the J end by 0 bases, with 10 bases between. There are 14 residues in the CDR3. The chain links TRBV6-5 to TRBJ2-7, with D uncertain. Sequences were derived from peripheral blood, sampled 2 weeks after starting pembrolizumab. The clonotype comes from an adult with mismatch repair-deficient cancer. Here the CDR3 DNA reads TGTGCCAGCAGTTCTCGGACGGACTCCTACGAGCAGTACTTC. Translating gives CASSSRTDSYEQYF.